A selection of T cell receptor beta chains follows, all from one sample in a study of read filtering for tumor transcriptome and immune sequencing. From the reads, TCRdb called clonotypes with MiXCR, one entry per CDR3 protein. The sample comprises over 45,000 distinct CDR3 sequences, less than 25% of which are singletons, and about a sixth rests with the top ten. Sequenced sample: a population of CD138-negative cells sorted from bone marrow. The receptors come from a donor aged 40 or over with multiple myeloma. Both conserved end residues are part of each CDR3. A D gene is named only where the DNA matches it firmly. For some rows the clone size is stated as once, few or many, or as a class when expanded; others skip it.

>TRBJ2-5|TRBD1|TRBV4-1|few
TGCGCCAGCAGCTCCACGCAGGGGGTCCAGGAGACCCAGTACTTC
CASSSTQGVQETQYF
>TRBJ1-6|NA|TRBV27|NA
TGTGCCAGCAGTTTCGGGGGGAGCGGTTCACCCCTCCACTTT
CASSFGGSGSPLHF
>TRBJ1-4|TRBD1|TRBV6-5|many
TGTGCCAGCAGTCCGGGACAGCTTAATGAAAAACTGTTTTTT
CASSPGQLNEKLFF
>TRBJ2-1|NA|TRBV5-1|medium-sized
TGCGCCAGCAGCTTTGAAGGGCAAGACTACAATGAGCAGTTCTTC
CASSFEGQDYNEQFF
>TRBJ2-2|TRBD2|TRBV29-1|many
TGCAGCGTGGCTAGCGGGATTATTGGCGGGGAGCTGTTTTTT
CSVASGIIGGELFF
>TRBJ2-1|TRBD1|TRBV6-5|NA
TGTGCCAGCAGTTACGCGGGGGACAGGGGGCGAAATGAGCGGTTCTTC
CASSYAGDRGRNERFF
>TRBJ2-1|NA|TRBV7-3|few
TGTGCCAGCAGCCCCCCCATGGGCGAGCAGTTCTTC
CASSPPMGEQFF
>TRBJ2-7|TRBD2|TRBV19|many
TGTGCCAGTAGTCCAGTAGCGGGAGTGATCTACGAGCAGTACTTC
CASSPVAGVIYEQYF
>TRBJ1-4|NA|TRBV20-1|NA
TGCAGTGCTAGAGATACCGGTTTCCGAACTAATGAAAAACTGGTTTTT
CSARDTGFRTNEKLVF
>TRBJ1-1|NA|TRBV20-1|many
TGCAGTGCTAGGATACGGGAGGGGGGAACTGAAGCTTTCTTT
CSARIREGGTEAFF
>TRBJ2-7|TRBD2|TRBV7-8|many
TGTGCCAGCAGCTCCCGGGGGGGCTTCTACGAGCAGTACTTC
CASSSRGGFYEQYF
>TRBJ2-6|NA|TRBV6-2/TRBV6-3|NA
TGTGCCAGCACTTACGACTGGGGAGACTCTGGGGCCAACGTCCTGACTTTC
CASTYDWGDSGANVLTF
>TRBJ2-5|NA|TRBV12-5|few
TGTGCTAGTGGCTCCTCAGGGGAAGAGACCCAGTACTTC
CASGSSGEETQYF
>TRBJ2-2|NA|TRBV10-3|many
TGTGCCATCAGTGAGTCGTATGTGACGGTCACCGGGGAGCTGTTTTTT
CAISESYVTVTGELFF
>TRBJ2-1|NA|TRBV23-1|NA
TGCGCCAGCAGTCGATCGTTACAGCGGACCAACGAGCAGTTCTTC
CASSRSLQRTNEQFF
>TRBJ2-7|NA|TRBV19|many
TGTGCCAGTAGTGGAACCGGGAGATCCTACGAGCAGTACTTC
CASSGTGRSYEQYF
>TRBJ2-1|TRBD2|TRBV19|few
TGTGCCAGGCTAATACGGGACTATTTTGTAAGCTCCTACAATGAGCAGTTCTTC
CARLIRDYFVSSYNEQFF
>TRBJ2-2|NA|TRBV5-8|many
TGTGCCAGCAGCCGCGCCGGGTTAACCACCGGGGAGCTGTTTTTT
CASSRAGLTTGELFF
>TRBJ2-1|NA|TRBV7-3|many
TGTGCCAGCAGCATGTACGGAAATGAGCAGTTCTTC
CASSMYGNEQFF
>TRBJ2-2|NA|TRBV5-1|many
TGCGCCAGCAGCTGGGGTGTTGTCATGAACACCGGGGAGCTGTTTTTT
CASSWGVVMNTGELFF
>TRBJ2-2|NA|TRBV29-1|many
TGCAGCGTTGTAGGTGGGAGTGGCACCGGGGAGCTGTTTTTT
CSVVGGSGTGELFF
>TRBJ2-5|NA|TRBV5-1|NA
TGCGCCAGCAGCAGCCTTGGACAGAAAGAGACCCAGTACTTC
CASSSLGQKETQYF
>TRBJ1-1|TRBD1|TRBV25-1|NA
TGTGCCAGCAGTGCGGGACAGGGAAACGCTGAAGCTTTCTTT
CASSAGQGNAEAFF
>TRBJ2-1|TRBD2|TRBV20-1|many
TGCAGTGCTCGGCTGACCCCCGGGACTAGAGGGCGGGAGAGGATCTACAATGAGCAGTTCTTC
CSARLTPGTRGRERIYNEQFF
>TRBJ1-6|TRBD1|TRBV28|many
TGTGCCAGCCAAATGCGGGGACAGGGACTAGGAGATTCACCCCTCCACTTT
CASQMRGQGLGDSPLHF
>TRBJ2-7|NA|TRBV28|many
TGTGCCAGCAGTTTACCCATGACAGGGAGGCAGCAGTACTTC
CASSLPMTGRQQYF
>TRBJ2-5|TRBD1|TRBV15|many
TGTGCCACCAGCAGAGAACCACAGGGGCTTTCACAAGAGACCCAGTACTTC
CATSREPQGLSQETQYF
>TRBJ2-1|NA|TRBV19|many
TGTGCCAGTAGTCCAGACGCGAGCTCCTACAATGAGCAGTTCTTC
CASSPDASSYNEQFF
>TRBJ1-5|NA|TRBV12-3/TRBV12-4|many
TGTGCCAGCAGTCCCCGCGGGGGGCTGCAGCCCCAGCATTTT
CASSPRGGLQPQHF
>TRBJ2-1|TRBD2|TRBV7-8|many
TGTGCCAGCAGCTTACGGGAGGGGCTAGCGGGAGGTTACAATGAGCAGTTCTTC
CASSLREGLAGGYNEQFF
>TRBJ1-1|NA|TRBV7-9|many
TGTGCCAGCAGCTTAGCGGGGCGATTGGGAACTGAAGCTTTCTTT
CASSLAGRLGTEAFF
>TRBJ1-2|NA|TRBV29-1|many
TGCAGCGTTGAAGAGGGGGCGGGCTACACCTTC
CSVEEGAGYTF
>TRBJ2-7|TRBD2|TRBV11-3|NA
TGTGCCAGCAGCTCTCGTGATAGCGGGGGAATTGAGCAGTACTTC
CASSSRDSGGIEQYF
>TRBJ2-1|TRBD1|TRBV4-1|many
TGCGCCAGCAGCCAAGCAGACAGGGGCGGTGAGCAGTTCTTC
CASSQADRGGEQFF
>TRBJ1-1|NA|TRBV7-2|NA
TGTGCCAGCACCCTCAGGATCTTGAACACTGAAGCTTTCTTT
CASTLRILNTEAFF
>TRBJ2-5|TRBD2|TRBV20-1|NA
TGCAGTGCTAGCCCGCCGGGATGGGCTAGCGGGTTGCAAGAGACCCAGTACTTC
CSASPPGWASGLQETQYF
>TRBJ2-2|NA|TRBV18|many
TGTGCCAGCTCAACGGACCGAGCCGGGGAGCTGTTTTTT
CASSTDRAGELFF
>TRBJ2-7|NA|TRBV7-9|once
TGTGCCTGCAGCCGGATAGAAGACTACGAGCAGTACTTC
CACSRIEDYEQYF
>TRBJ2-3|NA|TRBV2|NA
TGTGCCAGCAGCGAGGGGCAGTTGAGTGTCACAGATACGCAGTATTTT
CASSEGQLSVTDTQYF
>TRBJ1-5|NA|TRBV6-6|NA
TGTGCCAGCAGTCAGAGTCAGCCCCAGCATTTT
CASSQSQPQHF
>TRBJ1-4|TRBD1|TRBV28|few
TGTGCCAGCAGTTCCTCAGAGAGACAGGGAAAACTGTTTTTT
CASSSSERQGKLFF
>TRBJ2-7|NA|TRBV7-6|many
TGTGCCAGCAGCGCCCAGGGTGAGCAGTACTTC
CASSAQGEQYF
>TRBJ2-3|TRBD2|TRBV9|many
TGTGCCAGCAGCGTAGCCCCGTTGCGGGAGGGCCACACAGATACGCAGTATTTT
CASSVAPLREGHTDTQYF
>TRBJ2-7|NA|TRBV5-1|NA
TGCGCCAGCAGCTTGGAATCCGTTTCCGAGCAGTACTTC
CASSLESVSEQYF
>TRBJ2-7|TRBD1|TRBV11-2|many
TGTGCCAGCAGCTTTTCGGCAGGGGGCTACGAGCAGTACTTC
CASSFSAGGYEQYF
>TRBJ2-1|NA|TRBV18|many
TGTGCCAGCTCAGCTCAGAGCTCCTACAATGAGCAGTTCTTC
CASSAQSSYNEQFF
>TRBJ2-7|NA|TRBV15|many
TGTGCCACCAGCAGAGATTGGACTGAGCAGTACTTC
CATSRDWTEQYF
>TRBJ2-3|NA|TRBV11-2|few
TGTGCCAGCAGCTTAAGGTCCCTCGGCACAGATACGCAGTATTTT
CASSLRSLGTDTQYF
>TRBJ1-2|NA|TRBV20-1|few
TGCAGTCTCATTGGGGGTCGTCTCTATGGCTACACCTTC
CSLIGGRLYGYTF
>TRBJ1-1|TRBD1|TRBV10-3|many
TGTGCCATCAGCCCCGACAGGGTTCGGACTGAAGCTTTCTTT
CAISPDRVRTEAFF
>TRBJ1-1|TRBD1|TRBV9|many
TGTGCCAGCAGCCCGGGAATAGGGGGCGGGTACACTGAAGCTTTCTTT
CASSPGIGGGYTEAFF
>TRBJ2-4|NA|TRBV28|NA
TGTGCCAGCGGGGAAGGGGTGGCCAAAAACATTCAGTACTTC
CASGEGVAKNIQYF
>TRBJ2-2|TRBD1|TRBV7-2|NA
TGTGCCAGCAAGACAGGGCCCTCAGACACCGGGGAGCTGTTTTTT
CASKTGPSDTGELFF
>TRBJ1-5|NA|TRBV4-2|NA
TGTGCCAGCAGCCAAGGTATTATGGGTGGCTTACAGCCCCAGCATTTT
CASSQGIMGGLQPQHF
>TRBJ2-7|TRBD2|TRBV12-3/TRBV12-4|many
TGTGCCAGCAGTCCTTCGTGGGGGGGTAACTACGAGCAGTACTTC
CASSPSWGGNYEQYF
>TRBJ2-5|TRBD2|TRBV3-1|many
TGTGCCAGCAGCCCCCAATTCCCTCGGGGGGGAGAGACCCAGTACTTC
CASSPQFPRGGETQYF
>TRBJ2-1|TRBD2|TRBV3-1|NA
TGTGCCAGCAGCCGTAGTGTAGCGGGAACCGGTGAGCAGTTCTTC
CASSRSVAGTGEQFF
>TRBJ2-2|NA|TRBV7-2|many
TGTGCCAGCAGCGACAACGGCCGCGGGTTCACGAACACCGGGGAGCTGTTTTTT
CASSDNGRGFTNTGELFF
>TRBJ1-1|NA|TRBV20-1|many
TGCAGTGCTAGAGACCCCGGGAAAACGGTGGGGGGGACTGAAGCTTTCTTT
CSARDPGKTVGGTEAFF
>TRBJ2-3|NA|TRBV20-1|NA
TGCAGTGCTAGCGAATATGGGGGCACAGATACGCAGTATTTT
CSASEYGGTDTQYF